The source of this T cell receptor (beta chain) is a study of cytomegalovirus exposure and HLA in healthy donors. Primers: 60 Vbeta forward and 13 Jbeta reverse. Produced via immunoSEQ multiplex PCR; TCRdb's table is partial and in-frame only. Here the sample table reports about 210,000 clones. Germline trimming cut 3 bases from V and 2 bases from J; bases unmatched to any gene: 5. The CDR3 runs 14 residues. In germline, CDR1 is SGDLS, CDR2 YYNGEE. Note on this clone: Its target is not known.

Findings and limits, study-wide: It was reportedly the case that the classifier diagnosed cytomegalovirus status with high specificity and sensitivity.

Nominal health characterized the donors when sampled, though unrecorded immune exposures were likely. Sequenced input: PBMCs. The chain links TRBV9 to TRBJ2-7; 7 bases are a match to TRBD2. This TCR was sampled from a woman between 25 and 40 years old in good health and CMV-seropositive. The CDR3 bases are TGTGCCAGCAGCGCGGGGGACTACACCTACGAGCAGTACTTC. Protein sequence: CASSAGDYTYEQYF. Filled out from reference TRBV9 and TRBJ2-7, the complete variable domain reads DSGVTQTPKHLITATGQRVTLRCSPRSGDLSVYWYQQSLDQGLQFLIQYYNGEERAKGNILERFSAQQFPDLHSELNLSSLELGDSALYFCASSAGDYTYEQYFGPGTRLTVT.